This T cell receptor beta chain was obtained from a study of blood T cells in healthy people across ages. The table lists this clonotype with a few counts. A J-beta primer mix and a sample-barcoded 5' primer were used in a second PCR of about 7 to 12 cycles. One entry per CDR3 protein, called by TCRdb with MiXCR from the 5' RACE reads. This table has about a million distinct CDR3 sequences, more than 30% appearing once. Trimming took off 1 base at V and 3 bases at J, with 10 bases between the two ends. This CDR3 has 15 amino acids. Germline assignment: CDR1 LGHNA and CDR2 YNFKEQ. The V and J genes are TRBV4-2 and TRBJ1-5; the D is unclear. This receptor was obtained from a man aged 18-30 years in good health. Source material: blood. The CDR3 DNA is TGTGCCAGCAGCCAAGTAACCAGGCTCAATCAGCCCCAGCATTTT. Residues: CASSQVTRLNQPQHF.